The 13 T cell receptor beta chains listed next were all sequenced from one sample in a study of breast tumors, draining lymph nodes, adjacent tissues. TCRdb reprocessed the multiplex PCR reads via MiXCR and lists one record per CDR3 protein. Among under 110,000 distinct CDR3 sequences listed, less than 40% were seen once. Samples came from axillary lymph nodes draining the breast cancer. Sequencing input: axillary lymph node tissue. The source of these receptors is a female donor with breast cancer. Some clones in this sample may be carry-over from other donors' samples.

The chain couples TRBV15 to TRBJ2-3; D may be TRBD1 or TRBD2 (5 bases each). The V and J ends lost 3 bases and 6 bases respectively, with 13 bases between them. Germline CDR1 reads LNHNV; CDR2 reads YYDKDF (reference sequence). This CDR3 has 14 amino acids. The CDR3 here is CATSSGYGADTQYF. The CDR3 DNA sequence: TGTGCCACCAGCAGCGGGTACGGGGCCGATACGCAGTATTTT.

This chain joins TRBV20-1 and TRBJ1-6; D perhaps matches TRBD1 (5 bases). The CDR3 covers 16 residues. V was shortened by 2 bases and J by 9 bases, with 20 bases between the two germline ends. Germline CDR1 is DFQATT and CDR2 is SNEGSKA (reference sequence). The CDR3 DNA sequence: TGCAGTGCTAGAAGTCAAAACAGGAGCTCTAGTTCACCCCTCCACTTT. Protein product: CSARSQNRSSSSPLHF.

Points on this clonotype: The CDR3 does not close with the conserved phenylalanine or tryptophan, likely indicating a read error. The chain uses TRBV7-7 and TRBJ2-7; possibly TRBD2 for D (5 bases). The germline V gene encodes CDR1 SSHAT and CDR2 FNYEAQ (reference sequence). There are 14 residues in the CDR3. The CDR3 DNA sequence: TGTGCTAGCGAAGGGAAGGAAACGTTCCACGAGCAGTACCTC. Residues: CASEGKETFHEQYL.

Concerning this clonotype: A read error may be the cause here, since a much bigger clone is one base away. The J gene is TRBJ1-5, the V gene TRBV20-1, with 9 bases matching TRBD1. Looked up from germline, CDR1 is DFQATT and CDR2 is SNEGSKA (reference sequence). The CDR3 is 15 residues long. J gave up 6 bases and V 4 bases, and 10 bases lay outside the gene matches. CDR3 loop: CSAIGTGGVAQPQHF. The DNA for the CDR3 is TGCAGTGCTATCGGAACAGGGGGCGTGGCTCAGCCCCAGCATTTT.

The chain couples TRBV20-1 to TRBJ2-7, with 10 nucleotides matching TRBD2. The J segment lost 4 bases and the V segment lost 0 bases, leaving 3 bases of the junction unmatched. The CDR3 length is 14 residues. Germline lookup yields CDR1 DFQATT and CDR2 SNEGSKA (reference sequence). The CDR3 reads CSAREGSGRYEQYF. The CDR3, as DNA: TGCAGTGCTAGAGAGGGTAGCGGGAGGTACGAGCAGTACTTC.

The V call is TRBV7-9, the J call TRBJ2-7; D could derive from TRBD1 or TRBD2 (6 bases each). This CDR3 has 20 amino acids. Germline CDR1 and CDR2: SEHNR and FQNEAQ (reference sequence). Trimming left V 2 bases short and J 2 bases short, with 28 bases between. The chain's CDR3 is CASSLIGWGADSKLPYEQYF. CDR3 sequence (DNA): TGTGCCAGCAGCTTAATAGGATGGGGGGCAGATTCTAAGCTGCCCTACGAGCAGTACTTC.

This clonotype was seen repeatedly, ten times or more. This may stem from a read error, because a much larger clone lies one nucleotide away. The J gene is TRBJ2-7, the V gene TRBV20-1; 7 nucleotides match TRBD2. The CDR3 runs to 11 residues. Germline loops: CDR1 DFQATT, CDR2 SNEGSKA (reference sequence). Here the CDR3 DNA reads TGCAGTGCTGGGACTACCAACGAGCAGTCCTTC. Its protein is CSAGTTNEQSF.

This clonotype was observed many times. The rearrangement links TRBV19 to TRBJ2-5; 11 positions agree with TRBD1. This CDR3 has 15 residues. Germline assignment: CDR1 LNHDA and CDR2 SQIVND (reference sequence). The V gene end was trimmed by 3 bases and the J gene end by 5 bases; junction bases not matched to a gene: 5. Here the CDR3 DNA reads TGTGCCAGTAGTATCGGGACAGGGGGTGGTGAGACCCAGTACTTC. It encodes CASSIGTGGGETQYF. Looking up the rest from reference TRBV19 and TRBJ2-5 gives the full variable domain: DGGITQSPKYLFRKEGQNVTLSCEQNLNHDAMYWYRQDPGQGLRLIYYSQIVNDFQKGDIAEGYSVSREKKESFPLTVTSAQKNPTAFYLCASSIGTGGGETQYFGPGTRLLVL.

This clonotype occurred many times. This chain uses TRBV20-1 with TRBJ2-1; 8 positions agree with TRBD2. CDR3 length: 12 residues. V shed 4 bases, J shed 7 bases, and the junction held 3 bases outside the gene matches. CDR1 and CDR2 (germline): DFQATT, SNEGSKA (reference sequence). Here the CDR3 DNA reads TGCAGTGCTACGGCGGGAGGAAATGAGCAGTTCTTC. Protein product: CSATAGGNEQFF.

In this sample, this clonotype turned up many times. DNA for the CDR3: TGTGCCAGTAGTTGGCTGGAAAGCCGATATAGCAATCAGCCCCAGCATTTT. The encoded protein is CASSWLESRYSNQPQHF. J is TRBJ1-5 and V is TRBV19; D call uncertain. Trimming shortened V by 5 bases and J by 0 bases, and 17 bases separated the two germline ends. The CDR3 consists of 17 residues. Per germline, CDR1 LNHDA and CDR2 SQIVND (reference sequence).

This clonotype is categorized as medium-sized (0.01 to 0.1%). The rearrangement uses TRBV7-2 and TRBJ2-5; 10 bases match TRBD1. Germline trimming cut 0 bases from V and 3 bases from J; bases unmatched to any gene: 7. The CDR3 sequence is 17 residues long. Per germline, CDR1 SGHTA and CDR2 FQGNSA. This CDR3 reads CASSLAPVGTGEETQYF. CDR3 DNA: TGTGCCAGCAGCTTAGCACCTGTTGGGACAGGGGAAGAGACCCAGTACTTC. Full variable domain (outside the CDR3, taken from reference TRBV7-2 and TRBJ2-5): GAGVSQSPSNKVTEKGKDVELRCDPISGHTALYWYRQSLGQGLEFLIYFQGNSAPDKSGLPSDRFSAERTGGSVSTLTIQRTQQEDSAVYLCASSLAPVGTGEETQYFGPGTRLLVL.

Many counts were recorded for this clonotype. The V and J genes are TRBV7-9 and TRBJ1-2; D perhaps matches TRBD1 (5 bases). This CDR3 comprises 15 residues. V lost 5 bases, J lost 8 bases, and 21 bases lay in between. The germline V gene encodes CDR1 SEHNR and CDR2 FQNEAQ (reference sequence). CDR3 amino acids: CASSILRDQEGGYTF. In DNA, the CDR3 is TGTGCCAGCAGCATACTCCGGGACCAAGAGGGGGGCTACACCTTC.

This clonotype was counted many times. A much larger clone differs by one base, so this may be a read error. CDR3 in amino acids: CASSPGAVDGYTF. CDR3 DNA: TGTGCCAGCAGCCCGGGGGCAGTGGACGGCTACACCTTC. This chain links TRBV6-5 with TRBJ1-2; D may be TRBD1 (6 bases). The ends were cut back, 6 bases at V and 8 bases at J, with 16 bases in the middle. This CDR3 spans 13 amino acids. Germline CDR1 is MNHEY and CDR2 is SVGAGI.